A selection of T cell receptor beta chains follows, all from one sample in a study of T-cell memory formation after mild COVID-19. Each CDR3 protein gets one entry after TCRdb re-called the 5' RACE reads with MiXCR. Of around 200,000 distinct CDR3 sequences in the sample, around a sixth are singletons; the top ten hold 3% to 4%. Sequencing input: PBMCs or a T cell subset sorted from them (not recorded which). All receptors derive from a young man who had mild COVID-19 (a few samples of this study predate the infection). Cell type and time point are not known. Both conserved end residues are part of each CDR3. A D gene is named only where the DNA matches it firmly. Expanded clones are given a class, and other clones once, few, many or no size at all.

V gene,D gene,clone size,J gene,CDR3 protein,CDR3 DNA
TRBV5-1,TRBD1,few,TRBJ2-7,CASSLAPGQEGMIYEQYF,TGCGCCAGCAGCTTGGCCCCGGGACAGGAGGGGATGATCTACGAGCAGTACTTC
TRBV7-3,TRBD1,NA,TRBJ2-3,CASSPRTGGITDTQYF,TGTGCCAGCAGCCCCCGGACAGGAGGCATCACAGATACGCAGTATTTT
TRBV5-1,NA,many,TRBJ1-6,CASSSTGRHNSPLHF,TGCGCCAGCAGCTCGACGGGACGTCATAATTCACCCCTCCACTTT
TRBV7-2,NA,few,TRBJ2-3,CASSLALHTQYF,TGTGCCAGCAGCTTAGCGCTACATACGCAGTATTTT
TRBV5-1,NA,few,TRBJ2-7,CASSPGAGRYEQYF,TGCGCCAGCAGCCCCGGAGCCGGGAGATACGAGCAGTACTTC
TRBV2,NA,NA,TRBJ2-1,CASSVWGAREQFF,TGTGCCAGCAGTGTTTGGGGGGCGCGGGAGCAGTTCTTC
TRBV12-3/TRBV12-4,NA,few,TRBJ1-2,CASSHSRDGYTF,TGTGCCAGCAGTCACTCTCGGGACGGCTACACCTTC
TRBV7-6,NA,NA,TRBJ2-3,CASSPVGGRTDTQYF,TGTGCCAGCAGCCCGGTGGGGGGTAGGACAGATACGCAGTATTTT
TRBV4-1,NA,NA,TRBJ2-2,CASSQVTGTGELFF,TGCGCCAGCAGCCAAGTAACGGGCACCGGGGAGCTGTTTTTT
TRBV7-9,NA,NA,TRBJ1-1,CASSRGGAGNTEAFF,TGTGCCAGCAGCCGAGGGGGGGCAGGTAACACTGAAGCTTTCTTT
TRBV25-1,NA,NA,TRBJ2-3,CASSELAGYTDTQYF,TGTGCCAGCAGTGAATTGGCAGGCTACACAGATACGCAGTATTTT
TRBV3-1,NA,few,TRBJ1-1,CASSLGSGGAEAFF,TGTGCCAGCAGCCTTGGTTCCGGGGGCGCTGAAGCTTTCTTT
TRBV13,NA,NA,TRBJ1-1,CASSFGRGRGTEAFF,TGTGCCAGCAGCTTCGGGCGGGGGCGAGGCACTGAAGCTTTCTTT
TRBV20-1,NA,NA,TRBJ1-3,CSATWAGNTIYF,TGCAGTGCCACCTGGGCCGGAAACACCATATATTTT
TRBV7-2,TRBD2,NA,TRBJ2-5,CASRARGRGDQETQYF,TGTGCCAGCAGAGCCCGGGGGCGGGGGGACCAAGAGACCCAGTACTTC
TRBV7-9,TRBD1,NA,TRBJ1-1,CASSLQGQGIQVTEAFF,TGTGCCAGCAGCTTACAGGGACAGGGGATACAGGTCACTGAAGCTTTCTTT
TRBV7-2,NA,few,TRBJ1-2,CASSLETGGLGYTF,TGTGCCAGCAGCTTAGAGACAGGTGGTTTGGGCTACACCTTC
TRBV29-1,NA,NA,TRBJ1-2,CSVEGRPNYGYTF,TGCAGCGTTGAGGGCAGACCTAACTATGGCTACACCTTC
TRBV5-5,NA,many,TRBJ1-2,CASSHDAAGRRGYTF,TGTGCCAGCAGCCACGACGCGGCGGGGCGGAGAGGCTACACCTTC
TRBV20-1,NA,few,TRBJ1-1,CSARRGYTEAFF,TGCAGTGCTAGGAGAGGATACACTGAAGCTTTCTTT
TRBV12-3/TRBV12-4,TRBD1,NA,TRBJ1-2,CASRERQGYGYTF,TGTGCCAGCAGAGAGAGACAGGGCTATGGCTACACCTTC
TRBV28,TRBD1,NA,TRBJ1-6,CASRPGQGANFSPLHF,TGTGCCAGCAGGCCAGGACAGGGGGCGAACTTTTCACCCCTCCACTTT
TRBV6-2/TRBV6-3,NA,many,TRBJ1-5,CASSYLDSNQPQHF,TGTGCCAGCAGTTACCTGGACAGCAATCAGCCCCAGCATTTT
TRBV7-2,TRBD1,many,TRBJ2-4,CASSRPRGPWRNIQYF,TGTGCCAGCAGTCGCCCCAGGGGGCCTTGGAGAAACATTCAGTACTTC
TRBV29-1,NA,few,TRBJ1-1,CSALNTEAFF,TGTTCAGCTCTCAACACTGAAGCTTTCTTT
TRBV20-1,TRBD1,NA,TRBJ1-1,CSARKGTGPILSEAFF,TGCAGTGCTAGAAAGGGGACAGGGCCTATCCTCTCTGAAGCTTTCTTT
TRBV2,NA,NA,TRBJ2-1,CASSVRPRAEQFF,TGTGCCAGCAGTGTTCGCCCCAGGGCGGAGCAGTTCTTC
TRBV5-1,TRBD1,few,TRBJ1-1,CASSTDRVEAFF,TGCGCCAGCAGCACGGACAGGGTCGAAGCTTTCTTT
TRBV30,NA,many,TRBJ2-6,CAWGLTGGANVLTF,TGTGCCTGGGGGCTTACCGGGGGGGCCAACGTCCTGACTTTC
TRBV5-5,NA,NA,TRBJ1-5,CASSFLSGDSNQPQHF,TGTGCCAGCAGCTTTTTGTCAGGGGATAGCAATCAGCCCCAGCATTTT
TRBV7-2,TRBD1,NA,TRBJ1-3,CASSLGQGATGNTIYF,TGTGCCAGCAGCCTAGGACAGGGGGCCACTGGAAACACCATATATTTT
TRBV11-1,NA,NA,TRBJ2-7,CASSFEVVGYEQYF,TGTGCCAGCAGCTTTGAGGTGGTGGGCTACGAGCAGTACTTC
TRBV29-1,TRBD1,NA,TRBJ1-2,CSVVATGVNYGYTF,TGCAGCGTTGTTGCGACAGGGGTTAACTATGGCTACACCTTC
TRBV7-3,NA,NA,TRBJ1-2,CASSLSPRGNYGYTF,TGTGCCAGCAGCTTATCCCCCAGGGGAAACTATGGCTACACCTTC
TRBV15,NA,few,TRBJ2-1,CATSRGRGGGSYNEQFF,TGTGCCACCAGCAGAGGCAGAGGGGGGGGCTCCTACAATGAGCAGTTCTTC
TRBV6-2/TRBV6-3,NA,few,TRBJ1-1,CASSYRESTEAFF,TGTGCCAGCAGTTACAGGGAATCGACTGAAGCTTTCTTT